This T cell receptor (beta chain) was sequenced in a study of cytomegalovirus exposure and HLA in healthy donors. Study-level results: By HLA locus, TCR association rates varied in a later analysis, with DRB1 showing the most and HLA-C the fewest.

A few counts support this clone. Its antigen remains unknown. Trimming pared 8 bases from V and 1 base from J, leaving 17 bases between. This CDR3 region has 15 residues. Looked up from germline, CDR1 is MNHNS and CDR2 is SASEGT. This PCR relied on a set of 60 Vbeta primers and 13 Jbeta primers. Assay used: immunoSEQ multiplex PCR; TCRdb lists only in-frame clones, some missing. Of about 52,000 clones in the sample, approximately 52% were seen once. The TCR comes from a human donor in good health. The chain is built from TRBV6-1 and TRBJ1-1; D possibly corresponds to TRBD1 (5 bases). Source material: PBMCs. The CDR3 nucleotides read TGTGCCAGCGACCTGGCGGGGGTGGGGAACACTGAAGCTTTCTTT. Protein sequence: CASDLAGVGNTEAFF.